A single sample gave rise to the 32 T cell receptor beta chains below, sequenced in a study of Graves' ophthalmopathy and Graves' hyperthyroidism (dated by TCRdb to the late 2010s). The instrument given in TCRdb is Illumina HiSeq 2000. TCR beta CDR3 regions were amplified from RNA transcripts for repertoire sequencing. A first-round RT-PCR used HTBI primers with the Qiagen OneStep RT-PCR kit, followed by a second-round multiplex PCR, size selection and purification. Clones were called with MiXCR by TCRdb after fastp trimmed the public reads at Q25, and only in-frame beta chains were retained. All rows with the same CDR3 protein become a single entry with the most common DNA and genes. In all, the sample holds 350,000 or so distinct CDR3 sequences, and under 20% of those were seen once. Over 9% of the sample is in the top ten clones. Sequencing was done on a sample of peripheral blood. The receptors stem from an adult man with Graves' ophthalmopathy.

This clonotype was recorded at least ten times. The chain uses TRBV10-2 and TRBJ1-6, with D possibly matching TRBD1 (6 bases). This CDR3 comprises 17 residues. From germline, CDR1 is WSHSY and CDR2 SAAADI. The germline V and J ends were trimmed by 4 bases and 10 bases, with 23 bases remaining between them. The CDR3 DNA reads as TGCGCCAGCAGTGGCCATCGACCGGCAGGGGAAAGGTCACCCCTCCACTTT. Protein product: CASSGHRPAGERSPLHF.

This clonotype was recorded at least ten times. This sequence joins TRBV19 and TRBJ1-1; TRBD1 is a possible D gene (6 bases). Trimming took off 5 bases at V and 3 bases at J, with 16 bases between the two ends. Germline-derived CDR1 and CDR2 are LNHDA and SQIVND (reference sequence). CDR3 length: 15 residues. The CDR3 loop is CASSSGDVYYTEAFF. The CDR3 nucleotides are TGTGCCAGTAGTTCAGGGGATGTGTATTACACTGAAGCTTTCTTT.

The V and J genes are TRBV28 and TRBJ2-7; D possibly corresponds to TRBD1 (6 bases). V was shortened by 5 bases and J by 0 bases, with 17 bases between the two germline ends. The germline V gene has CDR1 MDHEN and CDR2 SYDVKM. The CDR3 has 16 amino acids. For the CDR3, the DNA is TGTGCCAGCAGTCACAACCTTTGGGACAACTCCTACGAGCAGTACTTC. Translation gives CASSHNLWDNSYEQYF.

This clonotype was counted at least ten times. J is TRBJ2-7 and V is TRBV11-2; D is unresolved. Looked up from germline, CDR1 is SGHAT and CDR2 is FQNNGV. This CDR3 is 13 amino acids long. Trimming left V 3 bases short and J 5 bases short, with 11 bases between. CDR3 sequence: CASSLSPPHEQYF. CDR3 coding DNA: TGTGCCAGCAGCTTGAGTCCTCCCCACGAGCAGTACTTC. The full variable domain, its missing parts supplied by reference TRBV11-2 and TRBJ2-7, is EAGVAQSPRYKIIEKRQSVAFWCNPISGHATLYWYQQILGQGPKLLIQFQNNGVVDDSQLPKDRFSAERLKGVDSTLKIQPAKLEDSAVYLCASSLSPPHEQYFGPGTRLTVT.

The V call is TRBV6-1, the J call TRBJ1-5; tentatively, D is TRBD1 (5 bases). Trimming removed 7 bases from V and 3 bases from J, with 13 bases in between. This CDR3 region has 14 residues. Germline CDR1 is MNHNS and CDR2 is SASEGT. The CDR3 region has the DNA TGTGCCAGCAAAAGTGCAGGGCCCAATCAGCCCCAGCATTTT. Translated: CASKSAGPNQPQHF.

This clonotype showed up many times. The chain joins TRBV3-1 to TRBJ2-5; D ambiguous. Trimming removed 3 bases at V and 5 bases at J, with 7 bases between. The CDR3 covers 12 residues. Germline loops: CDR1 LGHDT, CDR2 YNNKEL (reference sequence). This CDR3 reads CASSQLGETQYF. For the CDR3, the DNA is TGTGCCAGCAGCCAGTTGGGGGAGACCCAGTACTTC.

This clonotype was found many times. The V and J genes are TRBV7-2 and TRBJ2-7; D uncertain. CDR3 length: 14 residues. V lost 1 base, J lost 7 bases, and 14 bases lay in between. CDR1 and CDR2 (germline): SGHTA, FQGNSA. The CDR3 nucleotides read TGTGCCAGCAGCTTAGATTATCGTTCTTATGAGCAGTACTTC. Translating it yields CASSLDYRSYEQYF.

Ten or more counts support this clonotype. The chain employs TRBV5-1 and TRBJ1-5, with 9 bases fitting TRBD1. Germline values: CDR1 SGHRS, CDR2 YFSETQ. The CDR3 runs 15 residues. V was pared by 5 bases and J by 4 bases, with 7 bases of the junction left unmatched. In DNA form, the CDR3 reads TGCGCCAGCAGTAAGGACGGGACAGGGAATCAGCCCCAGCATTTT. Its protein is CASSKDGTGNQPQHF.

This clonotype was detected many times. V usage is TRBV9 and J usage is TRBJ1-2, with TRBD1 identical over 7 bases. CDR1 is SGDLS and CDR2 is YYNGEE in the germline V gene. This CDR3 has 15 amino acids. V lost 3 bases and J lost 6; bases outside the gene matches: 11. The chain's CDR3 is CASSARQGQYDGYTF. CDR3 nucleotides: TGTGCCAGCAGCGCCAGACAGGGTCAGTACGATGGCTACACCTTC. Combining the CDR3 with reference TRBV9 and TRBJ1-2 gives the whole variable domain DSGVTQTPKHLITATGQRVTLRCSPRSGDLSVYWYQQSLDQGLQFLIQYYNGEERAKGNILERFSAQQFPDLHSELNLSSLELGDSALYFCASSARQGQYDGYTFGSGTRLTVV.

The sample holds one count of this clonotype. A much bigger clone sits one base away, suggesting this may be a read error. The V gene is TRBV4-2, the J gene TRBJ2-2; D perhaps matches TRBD1 (6 bases). V lost 4 bases and J 4 bases, leaving 16 bases between the germline ends. The CDR3 totals 16 residues. Germline V CDR1 and CDR2: LGHNA, YNFKEQ. DNA for the CDR3: TGTGCCAGCAGCCGCATTCAGGGGACGATCACCGGGGAGCTGTTTTTT. Translation gives CASSRIQGTITGELFF.

This clonotype was recorded at least ten times. V is TRBV28 and J is TRBJ1-3, with 10 bases fitting TRBD1. CDR1 and CDR2 (germline): MDHEN, SYDVKM. The CDR3 is 17 amino acids. The junction had 8 bases not matched to a gene; V was cut back by 2 bases and J by 4 bases. The CDR3, as DNA: TGTGCCAGCAGTTTACCAACCGGGACAGGGGTAGGAAACACCATATATTTT. Amino acids: CASSLPTGTGVGNTIYF.

This clonotype was counted many times. This chain links TRBV19 with TRBJ1-5, with 7 bases aligning to TRBD1. Germline trimming cut 6 bases from V and 5 bases from J; bases unmatched to any gene: 4. The germline V gene encodes CDR1 LNHDA and CDR2 SQIVND (reference sequence). This CDR3 spans 13 amino acids. The CDR3 here is CASSDRVYQPQHF. CDR3 bases: TGTGCCAGTAGCGACAGGGTATATCAGCCCCAGCATTTT.

This clonotype was observed at least ten times. The gene calls are TRBV29-1 and TRBJ2-7; 8 nucleotides match TRBD2. The germline V gene encodes CDR1 SQVTM and CDR2 ANQGSEA. The J segment lost 0 bases and the V segment lost 2 bases, leaving 9 bases of the junction unmatched. This CDR3 comprises 16 residues. As DNA, the CDR3 is TGCAGCGTTGAAAAACCTACTAGCGGAAGCTCCTACGAGCAGTACTTC. It translates to CSVEKPTSGSSYEQYF.

The chain recombines TRBV19 with TRBJ2-7; unclear D gene. The CDR3 is made up of 13 amino acids. CDR1 is LNHDA and CDR2 is SQIVND in the germline V gene (reference sequence). With 6 bases removed from V and 6 bases from J, the gap between germline ends came to 15 bases. CDR3 residues: CASSHARFGEQYF. DNA for the CDR3: TGTGCCAGTAGCCACGCCCGCTTCGGCGAGCAGTACTTC.

This clonotype appeared many times. The V call is TRBV12-3 or TRBV12-4, the J call TRBJ1-1; D possibly corresponds to TRBD1 (6 bases). Between the trimmed V and J ends, which lost 5 bases and 2 bases, there was a span of 15 bases. The CDR3 runs 15 residues. The CDR3 sequence: CASSLQAGANTEAFF. CDR3 coding DNA: TGTGCCAGCAGTCTCCAGGCGGGGGCAAACACTGAAGCTTTCTTT.

This clonotype was found many times. J is TRBJ2-7 and V is TRBV19, with 9 bases lining up with TRBD2. Trimming cost V 5 bases and J 2 bases; bases outside gene matches: 13. This CDR3 spans 17 amino acids. CDR1 and CDR2 from the germline V gene are LNHDA and SQIVND (reference sequence). CDR3 nucleotides: TGTGCCAGTAGTCCGGACCCTAGCGGGATAGGGACCTACGAGCAGTACTTC. Its protein product is CASSPDPSGIGTYEQYF.

This clonotype has at least ten counts. The chain has TRBV9 and TRBJ2-5; D tentatively reads TRBD1 or TRBD2 (5 bases each). V was pared by 1 base and J by 3 bases, with 16 bases between. The CDR3 extends over 16 amino acids. Germline lookup yields CDR1 SGDLS and CDR2 YYNGEE. This CDR3 is CASSVSWDRREETQYF. DNA for the CDR3: TGTGCCAGCAGCGTAAGCTGGGACCGGAGAGAAGAGACCCAGTACTTC.

This clonotype occurred many times. The chain carries TRBV6-5 and TRBJ2-7; D not certain. Germline V lookup: CDR1 MNHEY, CDR2 SVGAGI. V was cut by 5 bases and J by 0 bases, with 11 bases left in between. The CDR3 extends over 14 amino acids. In nucleotides, the CDR3 is TGTGCCAGCAGTCCACGGCCAAACTCCTACGAGCAGTACTTC. Encoded protein: CASSPRPNSYEQYF.

This clonotype was seen ten or more times. The V gene is TRBV15, the J gene TRBJ1-3; tentative D call: TRBD1 (6 bases). The germline gives CDR1 LNHNV, CDR2 YYDKDF (reference sequence). Between the trimmed V and J ends, which lost 5 bases and 1 base, there was a span of 15 bases. The CDR3 covers 16 residues. CDR3 nucleotides: TGTGCCACCAGCGGACCTAACAGGGCGTCTGGAAACACCATATATTTT. Translated: CATSGPNRASGNTIYF.

This clonotype was seen a handful of times. The chain is built from TRBV28 and TRBJ2-7, with 7 bases fitting TRBD1. CDR1 and CDR2 (germline): MDHEN, SYDVKM. The length of the CDR3 is 12 residues. Trimming took 5 bases from V and 8 from J; bases not matched to a gene: 6. The CDR3 is CASSPPRGKQYF. The CDR3 nucleotides are TGTGCCAGCAGTCCACCCAGGGGGAAGCAGTACTTC.

This clonotype occurred many times. This chain joins TRBV19 and TRBJ1-1; D is undetermined. V lost 3 bases and J lost 0, with 8 bases in between. Germline CDR1 LNHDA, CDR2 SQIVND (reference sequence). This CDR3 comprises 14 residues. CDR3 residues: CASSIMGLNTEAFF. The DNA of the CDR3 is TGTGCCAGTAGTATTATGGGTTTGAACACTGAAGCTTTCTTT.

This clonotype showed up many times. The chain employs TRBV27 and TRBJ1-2; D is perhaps TRBD1 (5 bases). The germline CDR1 and CDR2 sequences are MNHEY and SMNVEV (reference sequence). With 4 bases removed from V and 4 bases from J, the gap between germline ends came to 10 bases. The CDR3 loop spans 13 amino acids. CDR3 nucleotide sequence: TGTGCCAGCAGTTCCCCGGGGGGCTATGGCTACACCTTC. Residues: CASSSPGGYGYTF.

This clonotype was seen at least ten times. CDR3 loop: CASSPTQRAQETQYF. For the CDR3, the DNA is TGTGCCAGCAGCCCTACCCAGCGGGCCCAAGAGACCCAGTACTTC. The rearrangement links TRBV25-1 to TRBJ2-5; D might be TRBD2 (6 bases). The CDR3 has 15 residues. Germline V gene data show CDR1 as MGHDK and CDR2 as SYGVNS. Trimming took off 6 bases at V and 1 base at J, with 15 bases between the two ends.

This clonotype was counted many times. The chain has TRBV7-2 and TRBJ2-7; D unclear. CDR1 is SGHTA and CDR2 is FQGNSA in the germline V gene. V was pared by 2 bases and J by 3 bases, with 8 bases between. This CDR3 comprises 13 residues. The CDR3 region has the DNA TGTGCCAGCAGCTTATACGGTTTCTACGAGCAGTACTTC. Amino acids: CASSLYGFYEQYF.

This clonotype was recorded many times. J is TRBJ2-2 and V is TRBV6-2 or TRBV6-3; no clear D gene. Germline V gene data show CDR1 as MNHEY and CDR2 as SVGEGT. Trimming shortened V by 0 bases and J by 4 bases, and 9 bases separated the two germline ends. This CDR3 is built from 15 residues. In nucleotides, the CDR3 is TGTGCCAGCAGTTACTCTTCAGATGGCACCGGGGAGCTGTTTTTT. Translation: CASSYSSDGTGELFF.

The table lists this clonotype with many counts. The missing conserved phenylalanine or tryptophan at the end of this CDR3 makes a read error likely. The chain uses TRBV30 and TRBJ2-5, with no clear D. Germline CDR1 is GTSNPN and CDR2 is SVGIG (reference sequence). The CDR3 loop spans 15 amino acids. Trimming left V 5 bases short and J 2 bases short, with 18 bases between. CDR3 loop: CAWGFGRVYQETQYY. Here the CDR3 DNA reads TGTGCCTGGGGGTTTGGCCGGGTTTATCAAGAGACCCAGTACTAC.

Ten or more counts support this clonotype. The chain uses TRBV18 and TRBJ2-5; D uncertain. V was shortened by 4 bases and J by 1 base, with 7 bases between the two germline ends. Germline CDR1 reads KGHSH; CDR2 reads LQKENI. This CDR3 has 13 residues. The CDR3 DNA reads as TGTGCCAGCTCACAGAAAGGCCAAGAGACCCAGTACTTC. This encodes CASSQKGQETQYF.

The rearrangement joins TRBV27 to TRBJ1-1, with 8 nucleotides matching TRBD1. J gave up 6 bases and V 3 bases, and 9 bases lay outside the gene matches. CDR1 and CDR2 (germline): MNHEY, SMNVEV (reference sequence). There are 15 residues in the CDR3. CDR3: CASSFSGQGNPEAFF. The CDR3 DNA reads as TGTGCCAGCAGTTTCTCCGGACAGGGAAATCCTGAAGCTTTCTTT.

This clonotype has at least ten counts. V is TRBV20-1 and J is TRBJ1-5, with a weak D call TRBD1 (5 bases). The CDR3 has 13 amino acids. Germline lookup yields CDR1 DFQATT and CDR2 SNEGSKA (reference sequence). V was shortened by 3 bases and J by 5 bases, with 11 bases between the two germline ends. The CDR3 protein is CSASYGGDQPQHF. The CDR3, as DNA: TGCAGTGCTAGTTATGGGGGGGATCAGCCCCAGCATTTT.

This clonotype appeared many times. This chain uses TRBV5-1 with TRBJ2-5, with D perhaps matching TRBD1 (6 bases). This CDR3 comprises 15 residues. Trimming took off 3 bases at V and 4 bases at J, with 16 bases between the two ends. CDR1 SGHRS and CDR2 YFSETQ come from the germline V gene. CDR3 nucleotides: TGCGCCAGCAGCTCGGCCGGGACAACTAGAGAGACCCAGTACTTC. Translating it yields CASSSAGTTRETQYF.

This clonotype was recorded at least ten times. The V call is TRBV2, the J call TRBJ1-5, with D unclear. V was trimmed by 6 bases and J by 1 base, leaving 10 bases between them. Germline V gene sequence: CDR1 SNHLY, CDR2 FYNNEI. The CDR3 has 14 residues. For the CDR3, the DNA is TGTGCCAGCAGCGGTTTGCTGAGCAATCAGCCCCAGCATTTT. The encoded protein is CASSGLLSNQPQHF.

At least ten counts were recorded for this clonotype. The CDR3 protein is CASRRTSSLNGELFF. The CDR3 DNA reads as TGTGCCAGCAGAAGGACTAGCTCGTTGAACGGGGAGCTGTTTTTT. This sequence joins TRBV7-2 and TRBJ2-2; 8 bases agree with TRBD2. The CDR3 covers 15 residues. V shed 6 bases and J 7 bases; nucleotides not matched to a gene: 10. Germline V gives CDR1 SGHTA, CDR2 FQGNSA. Complete variable domain (other parts from reference TRBV7-2 and TRBJ2-2): GAGVSQSPSNKVTEKGKDVELRCDPISGHTALYWYRQSLGQGLEFLIYFQGNSAPDKSGLPSDRFSAERTGGSVSTLTIQRTQQEDSAVYLCASRRTSSLNGELFFGEGSRLTVL.